The clone carrying this T cell receptor beta chain was seen a few times. For the second PCR, which ran for about 7 to 11 cycles, a sample-barcoded 5' primer and a J-beta primer mix were used. Using its own MiXCR run on the 5' RACE reads, TCRdb lists one record per CDR3 protein. The sample has more than 1,000,000 distinct CDR3 sequences, approximately 25% seen once. These data belong to a study of blood T cells in healthy people across ages. Trimming removed 8 bases from V and 1 base from J, with 19 bases in between. CDR3 length: 16 amino acids. These data also formed part of another study, on T cells of mothers and their children. That work adds: Primer M1S, used in the second PCR, introduced sample barcodes and 2-4 random nucleotides.

The chain recombines TRBV12-3 or TRBV12-4 with TRBJ2-3; D is perhaps TRBD1 (6 bases). The clonotype was recovered from a girl aged 2 to 9 in good health. Sequencing was done on a sample of blood. This CDR3 is CASGMKRDTGTDTQYF. The CDR3 nucleotides are TGTGCCAGCGGTATGAAACGGGACACGGGCACAGATACGCAGTATTTT.